The clone carrying this TCR beta chain has a handful of counts. Its antigen is currently unknown. This sample is part of a study of T cell repertoires in cytomegalovirus infection. Study as a whole: Public TCR beta signatures were indicative of both CMV infection and a matching HLA type.

TCRdb passed the reads through MiXCR, listing each CDR3 protein once. The data show tens of thousands of distinct CDR3 sequences, 20% to 25% seen once. Germline CDR1 and CDR2: SGHRS and YFSETQ. CDR3 length equals 16 residues. V was cut by 0 bases and J by 6 bases, with 18 bases left in between. Findings and limits, study-wide: The ex vivo response was dominated by HLA-C-restricted CMV-specific TCR beta clonotypes. There were carriers of CMV plus the relevant HLA, and cumulative public TCR beta family frequency identified them.

Sample: PBMCs, sequenced either directly or after in vitro stimulation (not recorded which). The sequence came from a human donor in good health (CMV status not recorded). Some clones in this sample may be carry-over from other donors' samples. This chain connects TRBV5-1 to TRBJ1-2; D ambiguous. This CDR3 is CASSLDFRGTAHGYTF. In DNA form, the CDR3 reads TGCGCCAGCAGCTTGGACTTCCGGGGAACCGCCCATGGCTACACCTTC. Using reference TRBV5-1 and TRBJ1-2 for the parts outside the CDR3, the full variable domain is KAGVTQTPRYLIKTRGQQVTLSCSPISGHRSVSWYQQTPGQGLQFLFEYFSETQRNKGNFPGRFSGRQFSNSRSEMNVSTLELGDSALYLCASSLDFRGTAHGYTFGSGTRLTVV.